Listed below are T cell receptor beta chains from one sample, sequenced in a study of blood T cell repertoires in COVID-19. TCRdb's copy holds only in-frame clones and misses some; the assay was immunoSEQ multiplex PCR. The sample records about 460,000 clones, approximately 91% being singletons. The sequenced material came from PBMCs or T cells enriched from blood (not recorded which). These receptors were obtained from a woman aged 55-75 years who had recovered from COVID-19. CDR3s include the opening cysteine and the closing phenylalanine or tryptophan. The D gene is left open where the match is weak. Rows may omit the clone size; those that give it use once, few, many or a size class.

>TRBV2|TRBJ2-7|TRBD1|.
CASRDGTGAYEQYF
TGTGCCAGCAGAGACGGGACAGGCGCCTACGAGCAGTACTTC
>TRBV29-1|TRBJ2-3|TRBD2|.
CSVEDVTSGGPYTQYF
TGCAGCGTTGAAGATGTGACTAGCGGGGGACCATATACGCAGTATTTT
>TRBV25-1|TRBJ1-4|.|once
CASSGAQGINEKLFF
TGTGCCAGCAGTGGGGCACAGGGCATAAATGAAAAACTGTTTTTT
>TRBV6-1|TRBJ2-1|.|.
CASSEDLGQGNEQFF
TGTGCCAGCAGTGAAGATTTGGGGCAGGGCAATGAGCAGTTCTTC
>TRBV5-6|TRBJ1-2|TRBD1|.
CASSEQGVDYGYTF
TGTGCCAGCAGCGAACAGGGGGTGGACTATGGCTACACCTTC
>TRBV9|TRBJ2-2|.|few
CASSVDILNTGELFF
TGTGCCAGCAGCGTAGACATCTTGAACACCGGGGAGCTGTTTTTT
>TRBV5-5|TRBJ2-5|.|.
CASSLEGVETQYF
TGTGCCAGCAGCTTGGAAGGGGTCGAGACCCAGTACTTC
>TRBV5-8|TRBJ2-7|.|.
CASSLARATGEQYF
TGTGCCAGCAGCTTGGCCAGGGCTACTGGGGAGCAGTACTTC
>TRBV18|TRBJ1-3|.|.
CASSPLSGRADTIYF
TGTGCCAGCTCACCACTTAGCGGCAGGGCGGACACCATATATTTT
>TRBV2|TRBJ1-1|.|.
CASSERDWLAFF
TGTGCCAGCAGTGAAAGGGACTGGCTAGCTTTCTTT
>TRBV27|TRBJ1-1|.|.
CASSTFFLTATEAFF
TGTGCCAGCAGTACGTTTTTCCTGACAGCGACTGAAGCTTTCTTT
>TRBV15|TRBJ1-1|.|.
CATSRDKVVGGAEAFF
TGTGCCACCAGCAGAGATAAGGTGGTAGGGGGGGCTGAAGCTTTCTTT
>TRBV27|TRBJ1-6|.|.
CASRWSIGDSPLHF
TGTGCCAGCAGGTGGTCGATCGGGGATTCACCCCTCCACTTT
>TRBV5-1|TRBJ1-1|.|once
CASSLWDRGTEAFF
TGCGCCAGCAGCCTTTGGGATCGGGGCACTGAAGCTTTCTTT
>TRBV24-1|TRBJ2-3|.|once
CATSDPSLGGTDTQYF
TGTGCCACCAGTGATCCGAGTCTAGGTGGGACAGATACGCAGTATTTT
>TRBV19|TRBJ1-2|TRBD1|.
CASKGAAIYGYTF
TGTGCCAGTAAGGGGGCCGCGATCTATGGCTACACCTTC
>TRBV6-5|TRBJ1-5|.|.
CASSPYFQRQPQHF
TGTGCCAGCAGTCCCTACTTCCAGAGGCAGCCCCAGCATTTT
>TRBV11-2|TRBJ2-3|TRBD2|.
CASSEAGGADTQYF
TGTGCCAGCAGCGAAGCGGGGGGCGCAGATACGCAGTATTTT
>TRBV2|TRBJ1-4|.|.
CASSIGTQTEKLFF
TGTGCCAGCAGTATCGGGACACAGACTGAAAAACTGTTTTTT
>TRBV28|TRBJ1-2|TRBD1|.
CASSFAAQGTGRGYGYTF
TGTGCCAGCAGTTTCGCGGCCCAAGGGACAGGAAGGGGCTATGGCTACACCTTC
>TRBV7-6|TRBJ2-3|TRBD2|.
CASSLGAGGTDTQYF
TGTGCCAGCAGCTTAGGGGCGGGGGGCACAGATACGCAGTATTTT
>TRBV5-1|TRBJ2-3|TRBD2|.
CASSSGLAGIDTQYF
TGCGCCAGCAGCTCGGGACTAGCGGGGATAGATACGCAGTATTTT
>TRBV29-1|TRBJ1-1|.|.
CSVEVHPGGEAFF
TGCAGCGTTGAAGTACACCCCGGGGGAGAAGCTTTCTTT
>TRBV7-2|TRBJ1-1|TRBD1|.
CASSYNRGGTEAFF
TGTGCCAGCAGCTACAACAGGGGTGGCACTGAAGCTTTCTTT
>TRBV5-4|TRBJ2-3|.|.
CASSRAGSYTDTQYF
TGTGCCAGCAGCAGGGCGGGGTCATACACAGATACGCAGTATTTT
>TRBV5-1|TRBJ2-2|.|.
CASSLSPPVSAGELFF
TGCGCCAGCAGCTTGAGTCCGCCGGTTTCGGCCGGGGAGCTGTTTTTT
>TRBV5-1|TRBJ2-3|TRBD1|.
CASNPGGYRGAGDTQYF
TGCGCCAGCAATCCAGGTGGTTACAGGGGCGCAGGGGATACGCAGTATTTT
>TRBV29-1|TRBJ2-3|.|.
CSVGGVGHTTDTQYF
TGCAGCGTTGGTGGTGTGGGACATACCACAGATACGCAGTATTTT
>TRBV7-8|TRBJ1-1|.|.
CASSLDAVMNTEAFF
TGTGCCAGCAGCTTAGATGCAGTGATGAACACTGAAGCTTTCTTT
>TRBV3-1/TRBV3-2|TRBJ1-5|.|.
CASSQGDIYSNQPQHF
TGTGCCAGCAGCCAAGGAGACATTTATAGCAATCAGCCCCAGCATTTT
>TRBV9|TRBJ2-2|TRBD2|.
CASSTLAGGNTGELFF
TGTGCCAGCAGCACTCTAGCGGGGGGTAACACCGGGGAGCTGTTTTTT
>TRBV11-2|TRBJ2-7|TRBD2|.
CASRLSGGAGQYF
TGTGCCAGCAGACTCAGCGGGGGGGCAGGGCAGTACTTC
>TRBV11-2|TRBJ2-2|TRBD2|once
CASSPRGAGTGELFF
TGTGCCAGCAGCCCGCGGGGGGCGGGCACCGGGGAGCTGTTTTTT